The 5 T cell receptor beta chains given below trace back to one sample, sequenced in a study of blood T cell repertoires in COVID-19. Sequencing used immunoSEQ multiplex PCR; TCRdb keeps in-frame clones, though not all of them. The sample lists about 120,000 clones; 70% to 80% were seen once. The sample consisted of peripheral blood. Receptors originate from a man aged 45-65 years with acute or convalescent COVID-19.

V gene TRBV29-1 combines with J gene TRBJ2-1; TRBD1 agrees at 8 bases. Germline trimming cut 4 bases from V and 4 bases from J; bases unmatched to any gene: 3. CDR3 length equals 13 residues. Germline CDR1 and CDR2: SQVTM and ANQGSEA. CDR3 protein: CSVAGTGYNEQFF. The CDR3 DNA reads as TGCAGCGTTGCGGGGACAGGATACAATGAGCAGTTCTTC.

The genes are TRBV11-3 and TRBJ1-1; D may be TRBD1 (5 bases). Germline-derived CDR1 and CDR2 are SGHNT and YENEEA. The CDR3 contains 13 residues. Deletions cut 3 bases from V and 1 base from J, with 6 bases between. The CDR3 DNA reads TGTGCCAGCAGCTTTGACAGGAACACTGAAGCTTTCTTT. It codes for CASSFDRNTEAFF. The complete variable domain, with remaining parts taken from reference TRBV11-3 and TRBJ1-1, reads EAGVVQSPRYKIIEKKQPVAFWCNPISGHNTLYWYLQNLGQGPELLIRYENEEAVDDSQLPKDRFSAERLKGVDSTLKIQPAELGDSAVYLCASSFDRNTEAFFGQGTRLTVV.

The rearrangement joins TRBV19 to TRBJ2-1, with 7 bases fitting TRBD1. Looked up from germline, CDR1 is LNHDA and CDR2 is SQIVND (reference sequence). The CDR3 runs to 14 residues. V lost 3 bases, J lost 5 bases, and 4 bases stayed unmatched. This CDR3 is CASSIDRVDNEQFF. DNA for the CDR3: TGTGCCAGTAGTATCGACAGGGTAGACAATGAGCAGTTCTTC.

The chain has TRBV11-2 and TRBJ1-5; TRBD1 is a possible D gene (5 bases). The CDR3 spans 17 residues. CDR1 is SGHAT, CDR2 FQNNGV, per germline. V dropped 0 bases and J dropped 4 bases, with 16 bases sitting between them. The CDR3 bases are TGTGCCAGCAGCTTAGATTTCCGGGGGAGGGCGAATCAGCCCCAGCATTTT. This codes for CASSLDFRGRANQPQHF.

The V call is TRBV4-1, the J call TRBJ2-1, with 9 bases lining up with TRBD2. Trimming removed 4 bases from V and 6 bases from J; junction bases left unmatched: 7. This CDR3 spans 15 amino acids. Germline assignment: CDR1 MGHRA and CDR2 YSYEKL. This CDR3 is CASSPGAGGGNEQFF. The CDR3 nucleotides are TGCGCCAGCAGCCCTGGTGCGGGGGGGGGCAATGAGCAGTTCTTC.